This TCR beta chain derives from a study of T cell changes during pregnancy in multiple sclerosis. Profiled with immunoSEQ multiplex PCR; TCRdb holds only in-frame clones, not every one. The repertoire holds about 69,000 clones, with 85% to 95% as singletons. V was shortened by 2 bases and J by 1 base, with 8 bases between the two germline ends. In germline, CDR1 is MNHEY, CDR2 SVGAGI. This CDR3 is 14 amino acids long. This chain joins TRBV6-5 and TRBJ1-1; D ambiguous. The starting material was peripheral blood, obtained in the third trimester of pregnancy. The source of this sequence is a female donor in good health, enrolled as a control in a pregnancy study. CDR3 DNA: TGTGCCAGCAGTTACGAGTATAGGAACACTGAAGCTTTCTTT. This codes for CASSYEYRNTEAFF.